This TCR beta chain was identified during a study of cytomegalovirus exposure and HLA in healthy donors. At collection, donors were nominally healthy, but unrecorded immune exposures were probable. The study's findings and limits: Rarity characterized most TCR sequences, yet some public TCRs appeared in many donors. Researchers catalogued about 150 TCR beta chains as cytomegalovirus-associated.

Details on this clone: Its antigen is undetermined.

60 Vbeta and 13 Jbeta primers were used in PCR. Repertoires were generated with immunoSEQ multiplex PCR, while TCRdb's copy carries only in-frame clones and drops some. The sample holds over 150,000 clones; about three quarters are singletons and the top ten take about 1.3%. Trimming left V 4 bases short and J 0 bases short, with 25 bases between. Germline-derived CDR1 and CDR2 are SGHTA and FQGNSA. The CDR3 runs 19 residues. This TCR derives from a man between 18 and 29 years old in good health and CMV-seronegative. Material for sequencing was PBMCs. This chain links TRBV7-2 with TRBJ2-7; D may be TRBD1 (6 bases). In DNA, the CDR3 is TGTGCCAGCAGCTCCAGGGCCGGCAGGGGACGGCGAGACTCCTACGAGCAGTACTTC. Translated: CASSSRAGRGRRDSYEQYF.